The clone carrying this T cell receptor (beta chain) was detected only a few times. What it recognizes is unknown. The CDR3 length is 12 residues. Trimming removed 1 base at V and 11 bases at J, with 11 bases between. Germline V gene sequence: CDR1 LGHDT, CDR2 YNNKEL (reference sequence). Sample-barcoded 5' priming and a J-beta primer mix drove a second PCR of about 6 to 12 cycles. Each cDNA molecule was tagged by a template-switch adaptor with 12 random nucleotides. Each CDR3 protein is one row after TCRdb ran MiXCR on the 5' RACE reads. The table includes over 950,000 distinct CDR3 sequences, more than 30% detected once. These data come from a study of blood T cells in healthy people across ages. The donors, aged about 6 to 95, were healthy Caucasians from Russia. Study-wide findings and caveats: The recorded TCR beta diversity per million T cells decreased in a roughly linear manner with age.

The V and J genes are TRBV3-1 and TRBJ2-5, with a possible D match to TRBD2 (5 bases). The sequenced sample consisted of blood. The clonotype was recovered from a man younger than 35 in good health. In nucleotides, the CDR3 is TGTGCCAGCAGCCAAGGAATGGGAGAGCAGTACTTC. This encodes CASSQGMGEQYF.